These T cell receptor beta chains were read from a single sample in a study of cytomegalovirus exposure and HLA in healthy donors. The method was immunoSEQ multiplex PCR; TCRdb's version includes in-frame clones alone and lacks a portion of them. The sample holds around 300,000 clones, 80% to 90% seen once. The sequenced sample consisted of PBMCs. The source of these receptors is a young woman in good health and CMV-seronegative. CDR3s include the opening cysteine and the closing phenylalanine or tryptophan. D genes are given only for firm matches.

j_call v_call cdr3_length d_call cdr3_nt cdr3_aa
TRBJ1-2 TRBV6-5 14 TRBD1 TGTGCCAGCAGTTTGCAACAGGGGCACCTGGGCTACACCTTC CASSLQQGHLGYTF
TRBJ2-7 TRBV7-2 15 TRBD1 TGTGCCAGCAGCTTAGACGGACAGGGAATGTACGAGCAGTACTTC CASSLDGQGMYEQYF
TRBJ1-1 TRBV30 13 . TGTGCCTGGAGTCCGGGAATGAACACTGAAGCTTTCTTT CAWSPGMNTEAFF
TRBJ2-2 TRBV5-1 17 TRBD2 TGCGCCAGCAGCTGGCCTAGCGGGGGCCGGAACACCGGGGAGCTGTTTTTT CASSWPSGGRNTGELFF
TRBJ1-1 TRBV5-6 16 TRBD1 TGTGCCAGCAGCTTCATCTTAGGGGGCGCGAACACTGAAGCTTTCTTT CASSFILGGANTEAFF
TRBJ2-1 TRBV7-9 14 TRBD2 TGTGCCAGCAGCTGGACTAGCGGGTTTAATGAGCAGTTCTTC CASSWTSGFNEQFF
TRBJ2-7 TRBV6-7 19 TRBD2 TGTGCCAGCAGTTACTCTGGACTAGCGGGAGGAAAAGGTTCCTACGAGCAGTACTTC CASSYSGLAGGKGSYEQYF
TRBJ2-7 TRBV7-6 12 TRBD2 TGTGCCAGCAGCAAGACTAGCGGGGAGCAGTACTTC CASSKTSGEQYF
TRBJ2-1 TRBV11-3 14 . TGTGCCAGCACCGTACCAGGGGGGAACAATGAGCAGTTCTTC CASTVPGGNNEQFF
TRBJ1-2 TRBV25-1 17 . TGTGCCAGCAGTGAGCCAGGGTTGGGGGGGCCCAACTATGGCTACACCTTC CASSEPGLGGPNYGYTF